This T cell receptor (beta chain) derives from a study of blood T cell repertoires in COVID-19. Study at large: Samples taken during acute and convalescent COVID-19 were collected in the United States, Italy and Spain. T cells, B-cell-depleted T cells, or PBMCs supplied cDNA or gDNA.

Source study methods: Estimated nucleated cell counts came from reference gene primer amplification. Produced via immunoSEQ multiplex PCR; TCRdb's table is partial and in-frame only. V and J calls and clone size are given by that table; D and trimming were obtained from the DNA. Found here are approximately 260,000 clones, just under 90% of them singletons; the top ten hold roughly 3.9%. The CDR3 has 17 residues. Germline lookup yields CDR1 LGHDT and CDR2 YNNKEL (reference sequence). Trimming cost V 1 base and J 6 bases; bases outside gene matches: 7. Sequenced material: peripheral blood. This chain joins TRBV3-1 (or the pseudogene TRBV3-2) and TRBJ2-2; 11 bases are shared with TRBD2. The TCR originated in a woman between 35 and 50 years old with acute or convalescent COVID-19. CDR3 DNA sequence: TGTGCCAGCAGCCAAGTTGCTAGCGGGGGGAAATCCGGGGAGCTGTTTTTT. Encoded protein: CASSQVASGGKSGELFF.